This T cell receptor (beta chain) was recorded in a study of response to subunit inactivated influenza vaccine. Whole-study findings and limits: With each seasonal influenza vaccination, the authors suggested, few new T cells are recruited.

The CDR3 runs 15 residues. The ends lost 5 bases at V and 6 bases at J; junction bases unmatched: 12. Germline CDR1 is KGHSY and CDR2 is FQNENV. MiXCR was run by TCRdb on the RT-PCR reads, yielding one entry per CDR3 protein. The table includes around 530,000 distinct CDR3 sequences, approximately 17% detected once. This clonotype was counted between two and nine times. Its antigen is unidentified. V is TRBV16 and J is TRBJ1-2; the match to TRBD1 covers 7 bases. This receptor was taken from a man between 45 and 75 years old who received an inactivated influenza vaccine. This specimen was CD4+ T cells sorted from PBMCs, taken roughly 24 months after vaccination. The CDR3 region is CASSDHRGSTHGYTF. In DNA, the CDR3 is TGTGCCAGCAGCGACCACAGGGGCTCTACCCATGGCTACACCTTC.